This T cell receptor (beta chain) was sequenced in a study of regulatory T cells in long-lasting Graves disease. Time point specified: newly diagnosed GD, antithyroid drugs for less than 3 months. PBMCs were the source of the RNA used for TCR sequencing. This clonotype was observed at least ten times. This CDR3 spans 13 amino acids. Deletions cut 2 bases from V and 4 bases from J, with 8 bases between. Germline CDR1 is MNHGY and CDR2 is SVAAGI. Sequencing libraries for TCR beta were prepared with iRepertoire HTBI primers and Arm-PCR of CDR3 regions. Each CDR3 protein is one row after TCRdb ran MiXCR on the multiplex PCR reads. The repertoire holds around 500,000 distinct CDR3 sequences, with 15% to 20% as singletons. This same sample was also taken into another study, of T cells in Graves' hyperthyroidism and ophthalmopathy. From that second work: Ophthalmopathy was separated from stable hyperthyroidism by a 13 V-J model.

This clonotype originated in a woman aged 35-65 years with Graves disease. The V call is TRBV6-9, the J call TRBJ1-1; no clear D gene. The sequenced sample was peripheral blood mononuclear cells (PBMCs), obtained at new diagnosis, from a patient treated with antithyroid drugs. Written as DNA, the CDR3 is TGTGCCAGCAGTTATGAGGGAGGCACTGAAGCTTTCTTT. This gives the protein CASSYEGGTEAFF.